Listed below are T cell receptor beta chains from one sample, sequenced in a study of cytomegalovirus exposure and HLA in healthy donors. Data came from immunoSEQ multiplex PCR; TCRdb stores just in-frame clones and leaves some out. This sample has under 150,000 clones, with less than 10% found just once. The specimen was PBMCs. The receptors shown here come from a male donor in good health and CMV-seronegative. The CDR3 runs from the conserved cysteine through the conserved F or W. The D gene is left open where the match is weak. Size values are once, few and many counts, or a class for expanded clones, and some rows have none.

TRBJ1-1 - TRBV28 - CASAYRAGNTEAFF TGTGCCAGCGCGTATAGGGCGGGGAACACTGAAGCTTTCTTT
TRBJ1-1 - TRBV7-9 few CASLSEGNTEAFF TGTGCCAGCCTCTCGGAGGGGAACACTGAAGCTTTCTTT
TRBJ2-3 TRBD2 TRBV5-4 few CASSRGLAGVTDTQYF TGTGCCAGCAGCAGGGGACTAGCGGGAGTGACAGATACGCAGTATTTT
TRBJ2-3 - TRBV7-2 few CASSPAGAGTDTQYF TGTGCCAGCAGCCCCGCGGGGGCAGGTACAGATACGCAGTATTTT
TRBJ1-1 - TRBV28 few CASSSNRGTEAFF TGTGCCAGCAGTTCCAACCGCGGCACTGAAGCTTTCTTT
TRBJ2-1 - TRBV5-1 few CASSPGRLVSYNEQFF TGCGCCAGCAGCCCAGGGCGACTAGTCTCCTACAATGAGCAGTTCTTC
TRBJ1-3 - TRBV4-1 few CASSQDGQGLASGNTIYF TGCGCCAGCAGCCAAGACGGGCAGGGTTTAGCCTCTGGAAACACCATATATTTT
TRBJ1-1 TRBD1 TRBV5-6 - CASSRTGQPEAFF TGTGCCAGCAGTCGGACAGGACAGCCTGAAGCTTTCTTT
TRBJ2-1 TRBD1 TRBV7-3 - CASSWDSSSYNEQFF TGTGCCAGCAGCTGGGACAGCAGCTCCTACAATGAGCAGTTCTTC
TRBJ1-4 TRBD1 TRBV7-9 - CASSSLTGVGWRTNEKLFF TGTGCCAGCAGTAGTCTGACAGGGGTAGGCTGGAGAACTAATGAAAAACTGTTTTTT
TRBJ2-7 - TRBV7-9 few CASSSERLSGEQYF TGTGCCAGCAGTTCAGAGAGACTATCGGGCGAGCAGTACTTC
TRBJ2-7 - TRBV15 few CATSRSDARGNEQYF TGTGCCACCAGCAGATCGGACGCCCGCGGGAACGAGCAGTACTTC
TRBJ2-5 - TRBV7-9 - CASSRGHLQETQYF TGTGCCAGCAGCCGGGGACATCTCCAAGAGACCCAGTACTTC
TRBJ2-7 - TRBV6-5 - CASSLQGDYEQYF TGTGCCAGCAGTCTTCAGGGTGACTACGAGCAGTACTTC